This TCR beta chain was recovered during a study of blood T cell repertoires in COVID-19. Source study methods: Reference gene primer amplification gave nucleated cell count estimates. Assay: immunoSEQ multiplex PCR; the TCRdb copy retains only in-frame clones and omits some. The V and J calls and clone size come from that table; D and trimming were worked out from the DNA. The sample carries nearly 200,000 clones, 89% recorded once. Donors in Cohort 3 counted as recovered after two negative PCRs, clearance, or symptom resolution. The CDR3 runs 13 residues. Germline lookup yields CDR1 SQVTM and CDR2 ANQGSEA. Deletions cut 6 bases from V and 0 bases from J, with 9 bases between.

This clonotype originated in a woman aged 18-35 years who had recovered from COVID-19. The sequenced sample was PBMCs or T cells enriched from blood (not recorded which). The rearrangement links TRBV29-1 to TRBJ1-3; the D gene is possibly TRBD1 (5 bases). The CDR3 DNA follows: TGCAGCGTCAAAGACAGCTCTGGAAACACCATATATTTT. Translated: CSVKDSSGNTIYF. Filled out from reference TRBV29-1 and TRBJ1-3, the complete variable domain reads SAVISQKPSRDICQRGTSLTIQCQVDSQVTMMFWYRQQPGQSLTLIATANQGSEATYESGFVIDKFPISRPNLTFSTLTVSNMSPEDSSIYLCSVKDSSGNTIYFGEGSWLTVV.